The clone carrying this TCR beta chain came up a few times. Its antigen is undetermined. Germline-derived CDR1 and CDR2 are SEHNR and FQNEAQ (reference sequence). V lost 2 bases and J lost 6, with 16 bases in between. This CDR3 has 16 residues. This sample was taken from a study of PD-L1 blockade in urothelial cancer. Study at large: It was in the mid-2010s that patients started atezolizumab at 1,200 mg intravenously every 3 weeks.

Study-level points and caveats: Patients who had durable benefit saw their tumor-associated blood clones expand more at 3 weeks.

Some clones are missing from TCRdb's copy, which holds only in-frame ones; the method was immunoSEQ multiplex PCR. The data show tens of thousands of clones, 80% to 90% seen once. Specified time point: pretreatment peripheral blood. The sequencing used PBMCs, collected around atezolizumab (anti-PD-L1) treatment. V and J are TRBV7-9 and TRBJ1-4; a weak D match, TRBD1 (6 bases). This TCR was recovered from a man in his sixties with urothelial cancer. The CDR3 DNA sequence: TGTGCCAGCAGCTTATTATTGACAGGTCTGGATGAAAAACTGTTTTTT. This codes for CASSLLLTGLDEKLFF.